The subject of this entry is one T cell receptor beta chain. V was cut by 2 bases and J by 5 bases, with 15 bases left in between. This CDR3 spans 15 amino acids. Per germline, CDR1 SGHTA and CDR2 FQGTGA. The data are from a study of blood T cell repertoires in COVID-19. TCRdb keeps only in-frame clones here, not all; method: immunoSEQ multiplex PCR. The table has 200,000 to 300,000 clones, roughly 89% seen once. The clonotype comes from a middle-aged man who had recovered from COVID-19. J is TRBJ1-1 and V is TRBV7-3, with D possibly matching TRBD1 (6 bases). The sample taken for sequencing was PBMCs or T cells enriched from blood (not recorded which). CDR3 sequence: CASSLVGGKGTEAFF. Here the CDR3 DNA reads TGTGCCAGCAGCTTAGTAGGGGGAAAAGGTACTGAAGCTTTCTTT.